This TCR beta chain derives from a study of early T cells in non-severe SARS-CoV-2 infection. Study background: Bulk RNA taken from unsorted whole blood was sequenced, leaving chains unpaired. Overall study findings and caveats: VDJdb matching skewed toward anti-spike CD8 responses, missing private and CD4 specificities.

TCRdb redid the calling of the 5' RACE reads with MiXCR, one entry per CDR3 protein. The sample has about 31,000 distinct CDR3 sequences; approximately 5% are singletons. There are many counts of this clonotype. What it binds is unknown. V was pared by 6 bases and J by 4 bases, with 7 bases between. Per germline, CDR1 MDHEN and CDR2 SYDVKM. This CDR3 comprises 11 residues. The chain couples TRBV28 to TRBJ2-7, with D maybe TRBD1 (5 bases). This TCR derives from an adult who was a healthcare worker with PCR-confirmed SARS-CoV-2 infection or an uninfected control (not recorded which). The sample consisted of whole blood. The CDR3 coding sequence is TGTGCCAGCAGGACAGCTTACGAGCAGTACTTC. This translates into CASRTAYEQYF.